A single sample is the source of the 27 T cell receptor beta chains below, sequenced in a study of T cell responses to AZD1222 COVID-19 vaccine. Assay used: immunoSEQ multiplex PCR; TCRdb lists only in-frame clones, some missing. The repertoire includes 100,000 to 150,000 clones, 90% of them detected once, and roughly 7.2% sits in the top ten. The source was peripheral blood, collected on day 0 of AZD1222 vaccination. These TCRs come from an adult in good health.

The V gene is TRBV28, the J gene TRBJ1-5, with unresolved D. CDR1 and CDR2 (germline): MDHEN, SYDVKM. CDR3 length equals 14 residues. V dropped 6 bases and J dropped 4 bases, with 13 bases sitting between them. CDR3 sequence (DNA): TGTGCCAGCAGGCGGGCCCCAAAAAATCAGCCCCAGCATTTT. It is translated as CASRRAPKNQPQHF.

CDR3 DNA: TGTGCCAGCAGCCCTCGGGCAGGGTTCCACGAGCAGTACTTC. Translated: CASSPRAGFHEQYF. The rearrangement links TRBV5-5 to TRBJ2-7; possibly TRBD1 for D (5 bases). The CDR3 is 14 amino acids. V was cut by 4 bases and J by 5 bases, with 16 bases left in between. The germline gives CDR1 SGHKS, CDR2 YYEKEE (reference sequence).

This rearrangement joins TRBV2 to TRBJ2-6, with D unresolved. CDR1 is SNHLY, CDR2 FYNNEI, per germline. The CDR3 runs 14 residues. V was clipped by 5 bases and J by 1 base, with 6 bases between them. In DNA form, the CDR3 reads TGTGCCAGCAGTAAGAATTCTGGGGCCAACGTCCTGACTTTC. This translates into CASSKNSGANVLTF.

The chain links TRBV24-1 to TRBJ2-2; D unclear. Looked up from germline, CDR1 is KGHDR and CDR2 is SFDVKD. The CDR3 spans 14 residues. V lost 6 bases to trimming and J lost 0 bases, with 7 bases between them. The CDR3 loop is CATSPHTNTGELFF. The CDR3 nucleotides are TGTGCCACCAGTCCGCATACGAACACCGGGGAGCTGTTTTTT.

V usage is TRBV11-2 and J usage is TRBJ1-6; possibly TRBD1 for D (6 bases). Germline values: CDR1 SGHAT, CDR2 FQNNGV. The CDR3 has 17 amino acids. The V end was cut by 0 bases, the J end by 7 bases, with 16 bases between. The CDR3 loop is CASSLDSPTGPNSPLHF. CDR3 DNA sequence: TGTGCCAGCAGCTTAGATTCCCCGACAGGACCGAATTCACCCCTCCACTTT.

J is TRBJ1-2 and V is TRBV9; weak D call: TRBD1 (5 bases). Germline V lookup: CDR1 SGDLS, CDR2 YYNGEE. Trimming took 5 bases from V and 0 from J, leaving 11 bases between them. The CDR3 length is 14 residues. CDR3 sequence reads: CASRGDGANYGYTF. The CDR3 DNA sequence: TGTGCCAGCAGAGGGGACGGAGCTAACTATGGCTACACCTTC.

The chain couples TRBV5-4 to TRBJ1-1, with TRBD1 identical over 7 bases. This CDR3 contains 15 residues. V shed 0 bases and J 6 bases; nucleotides not matched to a gene: 8. The germline V gene encodes CDR1 SGHNT and CDR2 YYREEE (reference sequence). The CDR3 loop is CASSLGGQRGAEAFF. CDR3 in DNA: TGTGCCAGCAGCTTGGGGGGACAGAGGGGGGCTGAAGCTTTCTTT.

The V and J genes are TRBV7-2 and TRBJ1-1, with D possibly matching TRBD1 (6 bases). The CDR3 is 15 amino acids. Germline V gene data show CDR1 as SGHTA and CDR2 as FQGNSA. V lost 5 bases and J 1 base, leaving 14 bases between the germline ends. The CDR3, as DNA: TGTGCCAGCAGCGCTACGACAGGACCGAACACTGAAGCTTTCTTT. It translates to CASSATTGPNTEAFF. The full variable domain, in which reference TRBV7-2 and TRBJ1-1 provide the parts outside the CDR3, is GAGVSQSPSNKVTEKGKDVELRCDPISGHTALYWYRQSLGQGLEFLIYFQGNSAPDKSGLPSDRFSAERTGGSVSTLTIQRTQQEDSAVYLCASSATTGPNTEAFFGQGTRLTVV.

This chain links TRBV24-1 with TRBJ1-5; D unclear. The CDR3 spans 13 residues. Per germline, CDR1 KGHDR and CDR2 SFDVKD. V dropped 8 bases and J dropped 8 bases, with 15 bases sitting between them. The CDR3 spells CATMKSSGEPQHF. CDR3 coding DNA: TGTGCCACCATGAAATCGTCTGGGGAGCCCCAGCATTTT.

This clone occurred a few times. The chain has TRBV28 and TRBJ1-2; maybe TRBD1 (5 bases). Trimming took off 4 bases at V and 3 bases at J, with 9 bases between the two ends. CDR3 length: 13 residues. Germline CDR1 is MDHEN and CDR2 is SYDVKM. The CDR3 is CASSSQGHYGYTF. CDR3 in DNA: TGTGCCAGCAGTTCTCAGGGTCACTATGGCTACACCTTC.

Of note for this clone: The junction departs from the called germline gene at one end, perhaps through a read error. V is TRBV7-7 and J is TRBJ1-6; D unclear. The germline gives CDR1 SSHAT, CDR2 FNYEAQ (reference sequence). This CDR3 comprises 18 residues. CDR3 DNA sequence: TGTGCTAGCAGCCTGGACGTGTTAGTAAGCTCCTATAATTCACCCCTCCACTTT. It is translated as CASSLDVLVSSYNSPLHF. Looking up the rest from reference TRBV7-7 and TRBJ1-6 gives the full variable domain: GAGVSQSPRYKVTKRGQDVTLRCDPISSHATLYWYQQALGQGPEFLTYFNYEAQPDKSGLPSDRFSAERPEGSISTLTIQRTEQRDSAMYRCASSLDVLVSSYNSPLHFGNGTRLTVT.

V usage is TRBV18 and J usage is TRBJ2-3, with 7 bases lining up with TRBD1. This CDR3 is 16 amino acids long. The ends lost 3 bases at V and 0 bases at J; junction bases unmatched: 6. CDR1 is KGHSH, CDR2 LQKENI, per germline. CDR3: CASSPRGQLSTDTQYF. As DNA, the CDR3 is TGTGCCAGCTCACCCCGGGGACAGCTTAGCACAGATACGCAGTATTTT.

This rearrangement joins TRBV5-6 to TRBJ1-1; D is unresolved. V lost 1 base and J 3 bases, leaving 16 bases between the germline ends. CDR3 length: 16 residues. Germline CDR1 reads SGHDT; CDR2 reads YYEEEE. CDR3 nucleotide sequence: TGTGCCAGCAGCTTGTTTCGGGGTATGAGGGACACTGAAGCTTTCTTT. It yields the protein CASSLFRGMRDTEAFF.

This rearrangement joins TRBV7-2 to TRBJ2-5; unclear D gene. V lost 1 base, J lost 1 base, and 10 bases lay in between. The germline V gene has CDR1 SGHTA and CDR2 FQGNSA. The CDR3 totals 15 residues. The CDR3, as DNA: TGTGCCAGCAGCTTAGGGCTGCCCAGCCAAGAGACCCAGTACTTC. This sequence encodes CASSLGLPSQETQYF.

J is TRBJ2-5 and V is TRBV7-2; D is unresolved. The V end was cut by 2 bases, the J end by 3 bases, with 1 base between. Germline CDR1 and CDR2: SGHTA and FQGNSA. The CDR3 runs to 11 residues. The CDR3 region is CASSLKETQYF. In DNA, the CDR3 is TGTGCCAGCAGCTTAAAAGAGACCCAGTACTTC. The full variable domain, its missing parts supplied by reference TRBV7-2 and TRBJ2-5, is GAGVSQSPSNKVTEKGKDVELRCDPISGHTALYWYRQSLGQGLEFLIYFQGNSAPDKSGLPSDRFSAERTGGSVSTLTIQRTQQEDSAVYLCASSLKETQYFGPGTRLLVL.

The gene calls are TRBV7-3 and TRBJ1-2, with D unresolved. The V gene lost 5 bases and the J gene lost 4 bases, with 8 bases spanning the gap. Looked up from germline, CDR1 is SGHTA and CDR2 is FQGTGA. The CDR3 contains 12 residues. The DNA for the CDR3 is TGTGCCAGCAGCGCTTTGAGCTATGGCTACACCTTC. This sequence encodes CASSALSYGYTF.

CDR3 region: CASSDGSIYNEQFF. For the CDR3, the DNA is TGTGCCAGCTCGGACGGCTCGATCTACAATGAGCAGTTCTTC. This sequence joins TRBV11-3 and TRBJ2-1, with unresolved D. With 8 bases removed from V and 3 bases from J, the gap between germline ends came to 14 bases. Looked up from germline, CDR1 is SGHNT and CDR2 is YENEEA. The CDR3 runs 14 residues. The whole variable domain, remainder taken from reference TRBV11-3 and TRBJ2-1, is EAGVVQSPRYKIIEKKQPVAFWCNPISGHNTLYWYLQNLGQGPELLIRYENEEAVDDSQLPKDRFSAERLKGVDSTLKIQPAELGDSAVYLCASSDGSIYNEQFFGPGTRLTVL.

The V and J genes are TRBV2 and TRBJ2-6; possible D gene TRBD2, 6 bases. The CDR3 is 16 residues long. V was pared by 8 bases and J by 0 bases, with 14 bases between. Germline V CDR1 and CDR2: SNHLY, FYNNEI. Here the CDR3 reads CASSEGWNSGANVLTF. The CDR3 region has the DNA TGTGCCAGCTCGGAGGGATGGAACTCTGGGGCCAACGTCCTGACTTTC.

V is TRBV4-3 and J is TRBJ2-2, with TRBD1 identical over 7 bases. Trimming cost V 4 bases and J 6 bases; bases outside gene matches: 8. Per germline, CDR1 LGHNA and CDR2 YSLEER. This CDR3 has 15 residues. CDR3 DNA: TGCGCCAGCAGCCCTCCCGAACAGGGGTCCGGGGAGCTGTTTTTT. Translated: CASSPPEQGSGELFF.

The chain carries TRBV6-5 and TRBJ1-6, with D uncertain. The germline CDR1 and CDR2 sequences are MNHEY and SVGAGI. V was cut by 7 bases and J by 5 bases, with 9 bases left in between. The CDR3 length is 13 residues. CDR3 coding DNA: TGTGCCAGCACTCAGATTCATAATTCACCCCTCCACTTT. Translated: CASTQIHNSPLHF.

This chain links TRBV3-1 (or the pseudogene TRBV3-2) with TRBJ2-5; D remains unclear. Trimming cost V 3 bases and J 2 bases, with 13 bases left between them. The CDR3 is 15 residues long. Germline-derived CDR1 and CDR2 are LGHDT and YNNKEL (reference sequence). CDR3 nucleotides: TGTGCCAGCAGCCAGGCGGTCGCGGTACAAGAGACCCAGTACTTC. This translates into CASSQAVAVQETQYF.

The chain carries TRBV27 and TRBJ2-2; the D is unclear. This CDR3 is built from 14 residues. Germline values: CDR1 MNHEY, CDR2 SMNVEV (reference sequence). Deletions cut 3 bases from V and 3 bases from J, with 8 bases between. As DNA, the CDR3 is TGTGCCAGCAGTTTGGACCGGGACACCGGGGAGCTGTTTTTT. This encodes CASSLDRDTGELFF.

This chain uses TRBV5-1 with TRBJ1-2, with a weak D call TRBD1 (6 bases). The germline V gene encodes CDR1 SGHRS and CDR2 YFSETQ. V was clipped by 3 bases and J by 6 bases, with 12 bases between them. The CDR3 has 13 amino acids. In DNA, the CDR3 is TGCGCCAGCAGCTGGGGGGGCAGCGATGGCTACACCTTC. This encodes CASSWGGSDGYTF.

V gene TRBV11-2 combines with J gene TRBJ2-7; no clear D gene. Trimming removed 0 bases from V and 0 bases from J, with 6 bases in between. The germline V gene has CDR1 SGHAT and CDR2 FQNNGV. This CDR3 has 14 residues. The DNA of the CDR3 is TGTGCCAGCAGCTTAGATCTTGGCTCCTACGAGCAGTACTTC. Translated: CASSLDLGSYEQYF. The entire variable domain, with the rest obtained from reference TRBV11-2 and TRBJ2-7, is as follows: EAGVAQSPRYKIIEKRQSVAFWCNPISGHATLYWYQQILGQGPKLLIQFQNNGVVDDSQLPKDRFSAERLKGVDSTLKIQPAKLEDSAVYLCASSLDLGSYEQYFGPGTRLTVT.

Comment on this clone: This CDR3 is also generated by other DNA sequences in the sample. V is TRBV6-5 and J is TRBJ1-1; D is perhaps TRBD1 (5 bases). Germline V gives CDR1 MNHEY, CDR2 SVGAGI. The length of the CDR3 is 14 residues. V was cut by 2 bases and J by 1 base, with 8 bases left in between. CDR3 nucleotides: TGTGCCAGCAGTTACCTCACAGGGAACACTGAAGCTTTCTTT. Its protein product is CASSYLTGNTEAFF.

The gene calls are TRBV19 and TRBJ1-6; 8 positions agree with TRBD1. J was trimmed by 5 bases and V by 7 bases; bases with no gene match: 4. The CDR3 has 14 amino acids. Germline CDR1 is LNHDA and CDR2 is SQIVND (reference sequence). The CDR3: CASTYRGDNSPLHF. The CDR3 nucleotides are TGTGCCAGTACTTACAGGGGGGATAATTCACCCCTCCACTTT. The complete variable domain, with remaining parts taken from reference TRBV19 and TRBJ1-6, reads DGGITQSPKYLFRKEGQNVTLSCEQNLNHDAMYWYRQDPGQGLRLIYYSQIVNDFQKGDIAEGYSVSREKKESFPLTVTSAQKNPTAFYLCASTYRGDNSPLHFGNGTRLTVT.

The chain combines TRBV5-1 with TRBJ2-1; possibly TRBD1 for D (5 bases). V was cut by 6 bases and J by 0 bases, with 10 bases left in between. CDR3 length equals 14 residues. CDR1 and CDR2 from the germline V gene are SGHRS and YFSETQ. CDR3 protein: CASKQDNSYNEQFF. Here the CDR3 DNA reads TGCGCCAGCAAGCAGGACAACTCCTACAATGAGCAGTTCTTC. Full variable domain (remainder filled in from reference TRBV5-1 and TRBJ2-1): KAGVTQTPRYLIKTRGQQVTLSCSPISGHRSVSWYQQTPGQGLQFLFEYFSETQRNKGNFPGRFSGRQFSNSRSEMNVSTLELGDSALYLCASKQDNSYNEQFFGPGTRLTVL.